A selection of T cell receptor beta chains follows, all from one sample in a study of control samples from healthy donors and cancer patients. Assay: immunoSEQ multiplex PCR; the TCRdb copy retains only in-frame clones and omits some. Of roughly 370,000 clones in the sample, around 90% were seen once. Sequencing input: PBMCs. The receptor source for this set is a man in his forties or fifties with head and neck cancer. Both conserved end residues are part of each CDR3. The D gene is left open where the match is weak. Size tells how often a clone was seen (once, few, many) or the class of an expanded clone, and some rows leave it out.

length	V	size	D	J	DNA	CDR3
13	TRBV5-1	NA	NA	TRBJ2-1	TGCGCCAGCAGCTTTAGGACGGACAATGAGCAGTTCTTC	CASSFRTDNEQFF
16	TRBV4-2	NA	TRBD1	TRBJ2-7	TGTGCCAGCAGCCAAGGGCCAGACAGGGACTCCTACGAGCAGTACTTC	CASSQGPDRDSYEQYF
12	TRBV27	NA	NA	TRBJ1-1	TGTGCCAGCAGTTTAAGCGGCTCTGAAGCTTTCTTT	CASSLSGSEAFF
16	TRBV3-1/TRBV3-2	NA	NA	TRBJ2-7	TGTGCCAGCAGCCAATTGGGTCGGGACACCCCCTACGAGCAGTACTTC	CASSQLGRDTPYEQYF
15	TRBV9	NA	NA	TRBJ1-2	TGTGCCAGCAGCGTCTCCGGGGGGGCGTACGGTGGCTACACCTTC	CASSVSGGAYGGYTF
15	TRBV6-2/TRBV6-3	NA	NA	TRBJ2-7	TGTGCCAGCAGTCGAACAGGGATGCCCCGGGACGAGCAGTACTTC	CASSRTGMPRDEQYF
13	TRBV3-1/TRBV3-2	NA	NA	TRBJ2-7	TGTGCCAGCAGCCAAGGAGGTCTCTACGAGCAGTACTTC	CASSQGGLYEQYF
12	TRBV19	NA	NA	TRBJ2-3	TGTGCCAGTAGTCAACTTAGAGATACGCAGTATTTT	CASSQLRDTQYF
17	TRBV7-9	NA	TRBD1	TRBJ2-7	TGTGCCAGCAGCTCCCGTAATGGGACAGGGGGCGTTTACGAGCAGTACTTC	CASSSRNGTGGVYEQYF
13	TRBV19	NA	NA	TRBJ2-3	TGTGCCAGTAGTGTCATCCCTGGGGATACGCAGTATTTT	CASSVIPGDTQYF
13	TRBV27	NA	TRBD1	TRBJ2-5	TGTGCCAGCCTAAAACAGGGGGAAGAGACCCAGTACTTC	CASLKQGEETQYF
13	TRBV14	NA	NA	TRBJ1-2	TGTGCCAGCAGCCAAGAGGGGGCCAGGGGCTACACCTTC	CASSQEGARGYTF
13	TRBV5-1	NA	NA	TRBJ1-4	TGCGCCAGCAGCTACGGGACGGTTGAAAAACTGTTTTTT	CASSYGTVEKLFF
14	TRBV7-2	NA	TRBD2	TRBJ2-1	TGTGCCAGCAGCTTAGTAGCGGGGCTTAATGAGCAGTTCTTC	CASSLVAGLNEQFF
16	TRBV5-6	NA	TRBD2	TRBJ2-1	TGTGCCAGCAGCCTACCGTCGGGACTAGCGACTAATGAGCAGTTCTTC	CASSLPSGLATNEQFF
18	TRBV15	NA	TRBD1	TRBJ1-1	TGTGCCACCAGCAGAGATAAGCGACAGGGTGGTATGAACACTGAAGCTTTCTTT	CATSRDKRQGGMNTEAFF
15	TRBV6-5	NA	NA	TRBJ1-3	TGTGCCAGCAGTTACTCGGAGGGATCTGGAAACACCATATATTTT	CASSYSEGSGNTIYF
12	TRBV7-9	once	NA	TRBJ2-7	TGTGCCAGCAGCTTATCGGGCTACGAGCAGTACTTC	CASSLSGYEQYF
15	TRBV13	NA	NA	TRBJ1-2	TGTGCCAGCAGCCCTACGGCGGGGAGTGTATATGGCTACACCTTC	CASSPTAGSVYGYTF
16	TRBV6-5	NA	TRBD1	TRBJ1-1	TGTGCCAGCAGTTACAGGGGGACAGACATGAACACTGAAGCTTTCTTT	CASSYRGTDMNTEAFF
14	TRBV25-1	NA	NA	TRBJ2-7	TGTGCCAGCAGCCCCCAGGGGTACTCCTACGAGCAGTACTTC	CASSPQGYSYEQYF
14	TRBV28	NA	TRBD1	TRBJ2-1	TGTGCCAGCAGTTTACAGGGGGCGCAGAATGAGCAGTTCTTC	CASSLQGAQNEQFF
13	TRBV27	once	NA	TRBJ1-1	TGTGCCAGCAGTTTATCGTGGCGGACTGAAGCTTTCTTT	CASSLSWRTEAFF
18	TRBV5-4	NA	TRBD2	TRBJ2-2	TGTGCCAGCAGCTTGGGACTAGCGGGGGGTGTTAGGACCGGGGAGCTGTTTTTT	CASSLGLAGGVRTGELFF
16	TRBV6-5	once	TRBD2	TRBJ2-3	TGTGCCAGCAGTTACCGGACTAGCGGGAATACAGATACGCAGTATTTT	CASSYRTSGNTDTQYF
14	TRBV3-1/TRBV3-2	once	NA	TRBJ1-1	TGTGCCAGCAGGGTTGGGGGCGCGTCCACTGAAGCTTTCTTT	CASRVGGASTEAFF
15	TRBV7-2	NA	NA	TRBJ1-5	TGTGCCAGCAGCTTATACGGCAGTCTAAATCAGCCCCAGCATTTT	CASSLYGSLNQPQHF
16	TRBV5-1	NA	TRBD2	TRBJ2-2	TGCGCCAGCAGCTTAAGACTAGCGGGAGAAACTGGGGAGCTGTTTTTT	CASSLRLAGETGELFF
15	TRBV4-2	NA	NA	TRBJ1-4	TGTGCCAGCAGCCAAGATCCCCGGGGCGTGGAAAAACTGTTTTTT	CASSQDPRGVEKLFF
14	TRBV9	NA	NA	TRBJ2-7	TGTGCCAGCAGCGTGGGGCTAAACTCCTACGAGCAGTACTTC	CASSVGLNSYEQYF
16	TRBV15	NA	NA	TRBJ1-2	TGTGCCACCAGCAGAGATAGGGAACGGCGGAGTTATGGCTACACCTTC	CATSRDRERRSYGYTF
13	TRBV6-5	NA	NA	TRBJ2-5	TGTGCCAGCAGTTCGGCGGATCAAGAGACCCAGTACTTC	CASSSADQETQYF
16	TRBV7-9	once	TRBD2	TRBJ2-1	TGTGCCAGCAGCTTAGCGGGGACTAGCCGATACAATGAGCAGTTCTTC	CASSLAGTSRYNEQFF
14	TRBV19	NA	NA	TRBJ2-7	TGTGCCAGTAGTATAGTTGTCGGGGACTACGAGCAGTACTTC	CASSIVVGDYEQYF
15	TRBV4-3	few	TRBD1	TRBJ1-5	TGCGCCAGCAGCCAAGATAAGACAGGGGTTCAGCCCCAGCATTTT	CASSQDKTGVQPQHF
18	TRBV7-9	NA	TRBD2	TRBJ2-2	TGTGCCAGCCGCTTCGGGGGACTAGCGGGAGTGGGGACCGGGGAGCTGTTTTTT	CASRFGGLAGVGTGELFF
15	TRBV30	NA	TRBD2	TRBJ2-2	TGTGCCCCCCGGGGGGTGGAAGGGGACACCGGGGAGCTGTTTTTT	CAPRGVEGDTGELFF
12	TRBV27	few	NA	TRBJ2-7	TGTGCCAGCAGCGGCACAGGGTACGAGCAGTACTTC	CASSGTGYEQYF
13	TRBV29-1	NA	NA	TRBJ1-1	TGCAGCGTGAGCCGCGGGGGTAACACTGAAGCTTTCTTT	CSVSRGGNTEAFF
13	TRBV7-3	NA	NA	TRBJ2-1	TGTGCCAGCAGCTTACTATATACGAATGAGCAGTTCTTC	CASSLLYTNEQFF
15	TRBV6-6	once	NA	TRBJ2-1	TGTGCCAGCAGTTACTCGGGGCAGGGAGGCAATGAGCAGTTCTTC	CASSYSGQGGNEQFF
16	TRBV15	NA	NA	TRBJ1-2	TGTGCCACCAGTGGATGGACAGTAGAACATAACTATGGCTACACCTTC	CATSGWTVEHNYGYTF
15	TRBV25-1	NA	NA	TRBJ1-1	TGTGCCAGCAGTGAACCCGGAAGGATAGGGACTGAAGCTTTCTTT	CASSEPGRIGTEAFF
16	TRBV3-1/TRBV3-2	NA	TRBD2	TRBJ2-2	TGTGCCAGCAGCCAAGGACTAGCGGGAGGTACCGGGGAGCTGTTTTTT	CASSQGLAGGTGELFF
14	TRBV4-1	NA	NA	TRBJ1-2	TGCGCCAGCAGCCACCCCGGGGGTGGCTATGGCTACACCTTC	CASSHPGGGYGYTF
16	TRBV6-1	NA	TRBD2	TRBJ2-5	TGTGCCAGCAGTGGACTAGCGGGAGGGCCCCAAGAGACCCAGTACTTC	CASSGLAGGPQETQYF
14	TRBV15	once	NA	TRBJ2-7	TGTGCCACCAGCAGAGATAGGAGCTCCTACGAGCAGTACTTC	CATSRDRSSYEQYF
17	TRBV28	NA	NA	TRBJ2-3	TGTGCCAGCCCCCCACCTGGGCTAGCGAAAAGCACAGATACGCAGTATTTT	CASPPPGLAKSTDTQYF
14	TRBV19	NA	TRBD1	TRBJ1-1	TGTGCCAGTAGAGCCATCGACAGGGGCACTGAAGCTTTCTTT	CASRAIDRGTEAFF
12	TRBV10-1	NA	NA	TRBJ1-4	TGCGCCAGCAGTGAGTCGGGCGAAAAACTGTTTTTT	CASSESGEKLFF
13	TRBV18	NA	NA	TRBJ2-1	TGTGCCAGCTCTTCAGGGGATTACAATGAGCAGTTCTTC	CASSSGDYNEQFF
13	TRBV2	NA	NA	TRBJ2-1	TGTGCCAGCTGTAAGTCGGGGACCGGTGAGCAGTTCTTC	CASCKSGTGEQFF
14	TRBV10-3	NA	NA	TRBJ2-5	TGTGCCATCAGTGATCGACCCCAGGGGAGAGCCCAGTACTTC	CAISDRPQGRAQYF
13	TRBV6-5	NA	TRBD1	TRBJ2-1	TGTGCCAGCAGTTTGACAGGGGGTGATGAGCAGTTCTTC	CASSLTGGDEQFF
15	TRBV29-1	NA	TRBD2	TRBJ2-1	TGCAGCGTTGAACCGCCTAGCGGGAGCTACAATGAGCAGTTCTTC	CSVEPPSGSYNEQFF
14	TRBV25-1	NA	TRBD1	TRBJ1-1	TGTGCCAGCAGTGTCCAGGGGGCGCGAACTGAAGCTTTCTTT	CASSVQGARTEAFF
14	TRBV15	NA	NA	TRBJ2-1	TGTGCCACCAGCAGAGGTAGTTCCTACAATGAGCAGTTCTTC	CATSRGSSYNEQFF
13	TRBV10-3	once	TRBD1	TRBJ1-2	TGTGCCATCAGGCAACAGGGGACCTATGGCTACACCTTC	CAIRQQGTYGYTF
17	TRBV15	NA	NA	TRBJ2-6	TGTGCCACCAGCAGACCCCAGGGAGGTTCTGGGGCCAACGTCCTGACTTTC	CATSRPQGGSGANVLTF